This TCR beta chain was sequenced for a study of spatial heterogeneity in lung cancer. At the level of the study: From matched bulk RNA-seq came a T cell module score, which showed a strong correlation with TCR transcript counts in tumor regions. The study, taken as a whole, reports: Intratumoral expanded alpha and beta TCR counts were found to track tumor mutation counts.

The sample's time point: sample taken at primary tumor resection. The donors comprised about 65 untreated early-stage non-small cell lung cancer patients. The authors sequenced whole RNA from tumor, nontumor lung or frozen PBMC without sorting. By share of the sample, this clonotype is large. Its target is not known. Carried by each TCR cDNA molecule was a unique molecular identifier. TCRdb reanalysed the 5' RACE reads using MiXCR and keeps one entry per CDR3 protein. The sample shows 9,500 to 10,000 distinct CDR3 sequences, around 6% of them seen only once. Trimming cost V 3 bases and J 1 base, with 10 bases left between them. This CDR3 is built from 14 residues. The germline V gene encodes CDR1 SGDLS and CDR2 YYNGEE.

The receptor was derived from a female donor with early-stage non-small cell lung cancer. This specimen consisted of lung tumor tissue, obtained at surgery. The rearrangement joins TRBV9 to TRBJ1-1; D remains unclear. The CDR3, as DNA: TGTGCCAGCAGCGCACAGTTCGCGAACACTGAAGCTTTCTTT. Translating gives CASSAQFANTEAFF. The complete variable domain, with remaining parts taken from reference TRBV9 and TRBJ1-1, reads DSGVTQTPKHLITATGQRVTLRCSPRSGDLSVYWYQQSLDQGLQFLIQYYNGEERAKGNILERFSAQQFPDLHSELNLSSLELGDSALYFCASSAQFANTEAFFGQGTRLTVV.